This TCR beta chain derives from a study of graft-versus-host responses after intestinal transplantation. Study observations and caveats: Graft-versus-host to host-versus-graft clonal ratios in allografts were high in patients with graft-donor T cell macrochimerism. Early after transplant, HvG clones declined as circulating GvH clones peaked.

With regard to this clone: Its antigen is currently unknown.

Germline loops: CDR1 MGHRA, CDR2 YSYEKL. This CDR3 is 17 amino acids long. V lost 2 bases and J lost 3; bases outside the gene matches: 7. The method was immunoSEQ multiplex PCR; TCRdb's version includes in-frame clones alone and lacks a portion of them. The sample has approximately 100,000 clones, roughly 90% seen once. The TCR sequence derives from a human donor who received an intestinal transplant. The J gene is TRBJ1-3, the V gene TRBV4-1; 10 positions match TRBD1. Sequences were derived from unstimulated CD4+ T cells sorted from spleen or lymph node cells, sampled before intestinal transplant. This chain's CDR3 is CASSQSDRGRSGNTIYF. CDR3 sequence (DNA): TGCGCCAGCAGCCAATCTGACAGGGGGCGAAGTGGAAACACCATATATTTT.